These 15 T cell receptor beta chains came from one sample sequenced in a study of blood T cell repertoires in COVID-19. The method was immunoSEQ multiplex PCR; TCRdb's version includes in-frame clones alone and lacks a portion of them. The table shows some 68,000 clones, with around 90% occurring only once. Sequenced sample: peripheral blood. The origin of the receptors is a man aged 40-49 years with COVID-19, enrolled during active disease.

CDR3 nucleotide sequence: TGTGCCAGCAGTTATCTAGAGACCCAGTACTTC. This gives the protein CASSYLETQYF. This chain uses TRBV12-3 or TRBV12-4 with TRBJ2-5; D gene ambiguous. The CDR3 covers 11 residues. V lost 4 bases, J lost 4 bases, and 4 bases lay in between.

The CDR3 loop is CASSQPLTVYGYTF. In DNA form, the CDR3 reads TGCGCCAGCAGCCAACCCCTGACAGTCTATGGCTACACCTTC. The chain uses TRBV4-1 and TRBJ1-2; TRBD1 might be the D (5 bases). Per the germline V gene, CDR1 is MGHRA and CDR2 is YSYEKL. CDR3 length: 14 residues. V was shortened by 2 bases and J by 4 bases, with 11 bases between the two germline ends.

This clone showed up just once. The rearrangement joins TRBV11-2 to TRBJ1-5; the D is unclear. The CDR3 is made up of 16 amino acids. CDR1 and CDR2 from the germline V gene are SGHAT and FQNNGV. Trimming pared 0 bases from V and 0 bases from J, leaving 9 bases between. Here the CDR3 reads CASSLDNGYSNQPQHF. In nucleotides, the CDR3 is TGTGCCAGCAGCTTAGATAACGGTTATAGCAATCAGCCCCAGCATTTT.

The CDR3: CASTRGAGDEQFF. The CDR3 coding sequence is TGTGCCAGCACACGTGGTGCGGGTGATGAGCAGTTCTTC. The chain links TRBV19 to TRBJ2-1, with D perhaps matching TRBD2 (5 bases). Germline CDR1 is LNHDA and CDR2 is SQIVND (reference sequence). The CDR3 has 13 amino acids. Trimming removed 9 bases from V and 8 bases from J, with 17 bases in between.

The CDR3 DNA reads as TGTGCCAGCAGCTTAATCGCGGAAGAGACCCAGTACTTC. This encodes CASSLIAEETQYF. V is TRBV7-3 and J is TRBJ2-5; D is uncertain. Germline CDR1 reads SGHTA; CDR2 reads FQGTGA. V dropped 1 base and J dropped 3 bases, with 6 bases sitting between them. The length of the CDR3 is 13 residues. The variable domain in full, completed from reference TRBV7-3 and TRBJ2-5, reads GAGVSQTPSNKVTEKGKYVELRCDPISGHTALYWYRQSLGQGPEFLIYFQGTGAADDSGLPNDRFFAVRPEGSVSTLKIQRTERGDSAVYLCASSLIAEETQYFGPGTRLLVL.

The chain has TRBV11-2 and TRBJ2-5; 9 nucleotides match TRBD2. J lost 5 bases, V lost 1 base, and 8 bases had no gene match. This CDR3 comprises 16 residues. CDR1 SGHAT and CDR2 FQNNGV come from the germline V gene. CDR3 DNA: TGTGCCAGCAGCTTAGGCCCTGCGGGGGGGGCGGAGACCCAGTACTTC. This translates into CASSLGPAGGAETQYF.

This clone was recorded at least ten times. This chain connects TRBV19 to TRBJ2-2; 10 bases line up with TRBD2. CDR1 LNHDA and CDR2 SQIVND come from the germline V gene (reference sequence). Trimming at V came to 0 bases and at J to 4 bases, leaving 5 bases not matched to a gene. This CDR3 contains 17 residues. For the CDR3, the DNA is TGTGCCAGTAGTATAGAGGTTCAGCGGGGGGGCACCGGGGAGCTGTTTTTT. It is translated as CASSIEVQRGGTGELFF.

The chain has TRBV5-4 and TRBJ1-3, with D perhaps TRBD1 (6 bases). V was pared by 1 base and J by 4 bases, with 9 bases between. From germline, CDR1 is SGHNT and CDR2 YYREEE (reference sequence). The CDR3 spans 14 residues. The DNA for the CDR3 is TGTGCCAGCAGCTTGCAGGGGTGGGGAAACACCATATATTTT. This sequence encodes CASSLQGWGNTIYF.

This clone was seen only once. The chain joins TRBV5-4 to TRBJ2-1; 9 nucleotides match TRBD2. J was trimmed by 10 bases and V by 2 bases; bases with no gene match: 4. This CDR3 is 13 amino acids long. Per the germline V gene, CDR1 is SGHNT and CDR2 is YYREEE (reference sequence). The chain's CDR3 is CASSFSGGWEQFF. CDR3 coding DNA: TGTGCCAGCAGCTTTAGCGGGGGATGGGAGCAGTTCTTC.

The V gene is TRBV6-4, the J gene TRBJ2-2; D perhaps matches TRBD1 (7 bases). The CDR3 spans 14 residues. Germline assignment: CDR1 MRHNA and CDR2 SNTAGT. Trimming shortened V by 5 bases and J by 6 bases, and 13 bases separated the two germline ends. The CDR3 is CASSPQGGAGELFF. The DNA for the CDR3 is TGTGCCAGCAGTCCCCAGGGGGGAGCCGGGGAGCTGTTTTTT.

In nucleotides, the CDR3 is TGTGCCAGTAGTATAGGCGGGGGGGAGACCCAGTACTTC. It is translated as CASSIGGGETQYF. The chain joins TRBV19 to TRBJ2-5; TRBD2 aligns across 8 bases. The V and J ends lost 1 base and 5 bases, in that order; junction bases with no gene match: 0. Looked up from germline, CDR1 is LNHDA and CDR2 is SQIVND (reference sequence). The CDR3 loop spans 13 amino acids.

The chain links TRBV7-8 to TRBJ2-5; TRBD1 agrees at 7 bases. Germline loops: CDR1 SGHVS, CDR2 FQNEAQ. The CDR3 totals 15 residues. V trimming: 3 bases; J trimming: 5 bases; junction bases outside the gene matches: 9. The CDR3 coding sequence is TGTGCCAGCAGCTTCCCAGGGGGTTCTGAGGAGACCCAGTACTTC. It specifies CASSFPGGSEETQYF. Full variable domain (remainder filled in from reference TRBV7-8 and TRBJ2-5): GAGVSQSPRYKVAKRGQDVALRCDPISGHVSLFWYQQALGQGPEFLTYFQNEAQLDKSGLPSDRFFAERPEGSVSTLKIQRTQQEDSAVYLCASSFPGGSEETQYFGPGTRLLVL.

The V gene is TRBV7-9, the J gene TRBJ1-2; D remains ambiguous. The CDR3 covers 15 residues. Germline CDR1 SEHNR, CDR2 FQNEAQ (reference sequence). Trimming removed 1 base from V and 4 bases from J, with 13 bases in between. The CDR3 nucleotides read TGTGCCAGCAGCTTAGGTGTTTTGGAGGGCTATGGCTACACCTTC. Its protein is CASSLGVLEGYGYTF.

The chain has TRBV5-6 and TRBJ2-7; 8 positions agree with TRBD1. Germline trimming cut 0 bases from V and 1 base from J; bases unmatched to any gene: 3. There are 15 residues in the CDR3. Germline V CDR1 and CDR2: SGHDT, YYEEEE. DNA for the CDR3: TGTGCCAGCAGCTTGGGGACAGGGAGGTCCTACGAGCAGTACTTC. It specifies CASSLGTGRSYEQYF.

The V call is TRBV9, the J call TRBJ2-2, with 9 bases fitting TRBD1. V shed 1 base, J shed 5 bases, and the junction held 9 bases outside the gene matches. CDR1 and CDR2 from the germline V gene are SGDLS and YYNGEE. This CDR3 spans 17 amino acids. DNA for the CDR3: TGTGCCAGCAGCGTATCCACAGGGGGCAGGGGTACCGGGGAGCTGTTTTTT. This encodes CASSVSTGGRGTGELFF.